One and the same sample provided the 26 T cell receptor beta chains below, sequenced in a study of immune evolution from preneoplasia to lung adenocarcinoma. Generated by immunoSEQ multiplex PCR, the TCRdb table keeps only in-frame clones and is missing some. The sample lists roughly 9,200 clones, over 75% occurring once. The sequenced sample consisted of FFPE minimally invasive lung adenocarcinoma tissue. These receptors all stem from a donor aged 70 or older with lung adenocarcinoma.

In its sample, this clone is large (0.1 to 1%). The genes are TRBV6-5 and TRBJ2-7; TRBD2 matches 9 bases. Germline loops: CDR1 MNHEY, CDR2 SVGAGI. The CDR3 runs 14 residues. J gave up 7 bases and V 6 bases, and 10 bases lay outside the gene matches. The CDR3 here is CASSETSGLTEQYF. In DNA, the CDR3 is TGTGCCAGCAGCGAGACTAGCGGCCTAACGGAGCAGTACTTC.

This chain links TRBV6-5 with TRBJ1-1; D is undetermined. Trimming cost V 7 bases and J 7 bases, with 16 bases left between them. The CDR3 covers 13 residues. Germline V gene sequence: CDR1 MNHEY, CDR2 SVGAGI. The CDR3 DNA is TGTGCCAGCACGGGCAGAGCGAAAATTGAAGCTTTCTTT. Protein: CASTGRAKIEAFF.

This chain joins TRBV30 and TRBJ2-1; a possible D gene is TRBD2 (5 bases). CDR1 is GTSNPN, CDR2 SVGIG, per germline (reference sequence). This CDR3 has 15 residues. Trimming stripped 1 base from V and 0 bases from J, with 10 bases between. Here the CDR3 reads CAWSGRGLSYNEQFF. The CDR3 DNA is TGTGCCTGGAGTGGACGCGGACTCTCCTACAATGAGCAGTTCTTC.

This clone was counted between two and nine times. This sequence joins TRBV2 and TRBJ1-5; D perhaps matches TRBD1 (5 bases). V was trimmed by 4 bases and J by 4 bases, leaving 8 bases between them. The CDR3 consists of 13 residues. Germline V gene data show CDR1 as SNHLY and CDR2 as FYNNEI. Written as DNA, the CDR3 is TGTGCCAGCAGTGTTGACAGAAATCAGCCCCAGCATTTT. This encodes CASSVDRNQPQHF.

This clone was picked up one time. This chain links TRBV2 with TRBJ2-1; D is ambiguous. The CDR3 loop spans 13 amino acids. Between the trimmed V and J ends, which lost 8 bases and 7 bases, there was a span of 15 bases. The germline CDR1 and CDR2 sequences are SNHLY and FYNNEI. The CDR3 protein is CASQKEIGNEQFF. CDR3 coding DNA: TGTGCCAGCCAGAAGGAAATCGGGAATGAGCAGTTCTTC.

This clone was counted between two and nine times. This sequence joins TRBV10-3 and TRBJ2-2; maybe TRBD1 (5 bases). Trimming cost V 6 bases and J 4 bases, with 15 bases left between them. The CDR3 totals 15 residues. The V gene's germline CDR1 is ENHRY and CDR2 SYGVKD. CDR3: CAISDSHSGTGELFF. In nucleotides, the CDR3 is TGTGCCATCAGCGACAGCCACTCCGGCACCGGGGAGCTGTTTTTT.

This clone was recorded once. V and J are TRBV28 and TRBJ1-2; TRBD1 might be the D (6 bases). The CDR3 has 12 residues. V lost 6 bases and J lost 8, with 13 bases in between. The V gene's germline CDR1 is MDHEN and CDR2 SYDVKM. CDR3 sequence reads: CASSLRGGGYTF. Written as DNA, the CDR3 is TGTGCCAGCAGCCTGCGGGGGGGCGGCTACACCTTC.

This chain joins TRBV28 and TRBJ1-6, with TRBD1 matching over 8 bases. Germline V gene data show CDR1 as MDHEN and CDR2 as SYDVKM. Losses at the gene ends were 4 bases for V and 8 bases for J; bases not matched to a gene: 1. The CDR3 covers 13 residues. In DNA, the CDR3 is TGTGCCAGCAGTTCAGGGGGCTATTCACCCCTCCACTTT. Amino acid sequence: CASSSGGYSPLHF.

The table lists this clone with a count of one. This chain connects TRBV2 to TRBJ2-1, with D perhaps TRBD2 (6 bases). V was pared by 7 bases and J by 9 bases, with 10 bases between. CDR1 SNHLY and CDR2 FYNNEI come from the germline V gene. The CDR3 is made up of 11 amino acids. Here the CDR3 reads CASTLAREQFF. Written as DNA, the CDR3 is TGTGCCAGCACCCTAGCGCGTGAGCAGTTCTTC.

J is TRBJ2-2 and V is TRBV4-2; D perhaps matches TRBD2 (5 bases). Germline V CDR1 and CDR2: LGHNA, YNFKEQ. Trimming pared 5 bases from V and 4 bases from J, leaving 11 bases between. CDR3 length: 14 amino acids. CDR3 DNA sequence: TGTGCCAGCAGCTCCCGGGGTACCACCGGGGAGCTGTTTTTT. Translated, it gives CASSSRGTTGELFF.

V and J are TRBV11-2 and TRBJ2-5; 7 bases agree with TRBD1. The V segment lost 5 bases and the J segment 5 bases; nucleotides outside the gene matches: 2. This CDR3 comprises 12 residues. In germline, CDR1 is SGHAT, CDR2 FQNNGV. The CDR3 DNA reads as TGTGCCAGCAGCGACAGGGTGGAGACCCAGTACTTC. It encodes CASSDRVETQYF.

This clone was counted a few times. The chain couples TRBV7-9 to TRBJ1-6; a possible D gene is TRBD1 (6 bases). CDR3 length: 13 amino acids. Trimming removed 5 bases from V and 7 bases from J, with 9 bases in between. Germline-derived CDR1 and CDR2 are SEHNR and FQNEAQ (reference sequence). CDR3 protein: CASSRTGNSPLHF. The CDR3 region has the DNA TGTGCCAGCAGCAGAACAGGGAATTCACCCCTCCACTTT.

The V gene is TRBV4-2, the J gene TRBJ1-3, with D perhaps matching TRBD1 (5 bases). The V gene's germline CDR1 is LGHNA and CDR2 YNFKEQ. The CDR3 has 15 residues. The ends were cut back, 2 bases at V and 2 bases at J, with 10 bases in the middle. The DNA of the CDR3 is TGTGCCAGCAGCCAACAACAGGCCGCTGGAAACACCATATATTTT. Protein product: CASSQQQAAGNTIYF.

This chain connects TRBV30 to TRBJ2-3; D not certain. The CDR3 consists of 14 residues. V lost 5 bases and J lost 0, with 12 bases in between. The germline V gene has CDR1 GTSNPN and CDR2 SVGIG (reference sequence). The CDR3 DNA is TGTGCCTGGGGTCCCGGTTTTAGCACAGATACGCAGTATTTT. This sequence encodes CAWGPGFSTDTQYF.

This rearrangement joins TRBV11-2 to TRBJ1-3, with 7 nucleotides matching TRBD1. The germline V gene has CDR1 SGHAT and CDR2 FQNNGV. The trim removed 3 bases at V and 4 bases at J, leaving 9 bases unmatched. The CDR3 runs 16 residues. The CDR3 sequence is CASSFSTGATGNTIYF. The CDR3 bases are TGTGCCAGCAGCTTTTCTACAGGGGCTACGGGAAACACCATATATTTT.

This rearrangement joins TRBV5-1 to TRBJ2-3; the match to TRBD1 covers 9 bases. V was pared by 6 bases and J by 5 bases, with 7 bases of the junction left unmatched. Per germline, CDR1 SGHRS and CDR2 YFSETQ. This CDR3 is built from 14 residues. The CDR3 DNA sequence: TGCGCCAGCAAACGACAGGGGGAGGGAGATACGCAGTATTTT. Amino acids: CASKRQGEGDTQYF.

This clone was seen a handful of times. The CDR3, as DNA: TGTGCCAGCAGTTTAGCTGCCAACTCCTACGAGCAGTACTTC. This translates into CASSLAANSYEQYF. This chain links TRBV2 with TRBJ2-7; D gene unclear. V was pared by 5 bases and J by 0 bases, with 11 bases between. The CDR3 runs to 14 residues. Germline V gene sequence: CDR1 SNHLY, CDR2 FYNNEI.

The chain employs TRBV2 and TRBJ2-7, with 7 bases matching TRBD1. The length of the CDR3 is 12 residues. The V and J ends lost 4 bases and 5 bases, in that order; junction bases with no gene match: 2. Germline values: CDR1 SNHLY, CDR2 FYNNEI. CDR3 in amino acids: CASSGQGNEQYF. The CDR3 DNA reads TGTGCCAGCAGTGGACAGGGTAACGAGCAGTACTTC.

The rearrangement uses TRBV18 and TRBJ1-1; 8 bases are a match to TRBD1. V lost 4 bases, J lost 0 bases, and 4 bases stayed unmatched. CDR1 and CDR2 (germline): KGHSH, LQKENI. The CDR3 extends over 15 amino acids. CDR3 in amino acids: CASSLGQGLNTEAFF. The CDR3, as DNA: TGTGCCAGCTCACTTGGACAGGGTTTGAACACTGAAGCTTTCTTT.

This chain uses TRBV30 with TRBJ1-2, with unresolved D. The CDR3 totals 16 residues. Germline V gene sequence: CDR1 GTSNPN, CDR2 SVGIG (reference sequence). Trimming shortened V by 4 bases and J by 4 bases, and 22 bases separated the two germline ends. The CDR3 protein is CAWNTRVGPLSYGYTF. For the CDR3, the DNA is TGTGCCTGGAATACCCGAGTGGGCCCGCTTAGCTATGGCTACACCTTC.

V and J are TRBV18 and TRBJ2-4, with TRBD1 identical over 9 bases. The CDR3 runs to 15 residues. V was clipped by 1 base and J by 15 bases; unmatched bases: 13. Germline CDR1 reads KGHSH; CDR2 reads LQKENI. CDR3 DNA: TGTGCCAGCTCACCACGCCGGGACAGGGTTGTCGGACTGTACTTC. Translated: CASSPRRDRVVGLYF.

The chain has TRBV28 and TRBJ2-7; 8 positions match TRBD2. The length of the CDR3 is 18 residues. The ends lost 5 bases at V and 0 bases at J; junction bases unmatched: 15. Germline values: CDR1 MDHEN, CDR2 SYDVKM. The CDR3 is CASSAPRAGVGVSYEQYF. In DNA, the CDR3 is TGTGCCAGCAGTGCCCCCCGAGCGGGAGTGGGGGTCTCCTACGAGCAGTACTTC.

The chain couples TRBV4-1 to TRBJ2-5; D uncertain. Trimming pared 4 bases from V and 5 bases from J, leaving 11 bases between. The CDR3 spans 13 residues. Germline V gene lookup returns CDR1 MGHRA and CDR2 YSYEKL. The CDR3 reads CASSRLVGETQYF. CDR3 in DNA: TGCGCCAGCAGCCGTCTAGTTGGCGAGACCCAGTACTTC.

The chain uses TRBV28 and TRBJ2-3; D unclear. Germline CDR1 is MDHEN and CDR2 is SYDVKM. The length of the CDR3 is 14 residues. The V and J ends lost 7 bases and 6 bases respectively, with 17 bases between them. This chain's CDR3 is CASKLERLQDTQYF. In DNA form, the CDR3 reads TGTGCCAGCAAGTTGGAGCGACTTCAGGATACGCAGTATTTT. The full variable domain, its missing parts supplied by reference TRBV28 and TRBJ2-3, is DVKVTQSSRYLVKRTGEKVFLECVQDMDHENMFWYRQDPGLGLRLIYFSYDVKMKEKGDIPEGYSVSREKKERFSLILESASTNQTSMYLCASKLERLQDTQYFGPGTRLTVL.

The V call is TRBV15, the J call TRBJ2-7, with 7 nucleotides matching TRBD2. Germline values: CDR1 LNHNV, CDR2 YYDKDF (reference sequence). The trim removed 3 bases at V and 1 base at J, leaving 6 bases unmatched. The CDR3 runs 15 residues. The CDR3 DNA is TGTGCCACCAGCAGGGAGGCTAGCGGTTCCTACGAGCAGTACTTC. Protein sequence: CATSREASGSYEQYF.

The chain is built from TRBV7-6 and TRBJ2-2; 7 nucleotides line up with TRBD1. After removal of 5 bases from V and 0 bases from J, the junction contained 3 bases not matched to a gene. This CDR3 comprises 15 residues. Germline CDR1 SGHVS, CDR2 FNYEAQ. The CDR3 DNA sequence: TGTGCCAGCAGCCTCGACAGGGCGAACACCGGGGAGCTGTTTTTT. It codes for CASSLDRANTGELFF.